Each of the 5 T cell receptor beta chains below was sequenced from the same sample in a study of spatial heterogeneity in lung cancer. From the 5' RACE reads, TCRdb called clonotypes with MiXCR, one entry per CDR3 protein. The sample has about 26,000 distinct CDR3 sequences; 13% are singletons. Time point: sample taken at primary tumor resection. Whole RNA obtained from tumor, nontumor lung or frozen PBMC underwent sequencing without sorting. The sequenced sample was PBMCs, obtained at surgery. These receptors originate from a female donor with early-stage non-small cell lung cancer.

This clonotype was counted ten times or more. The chain uses TRBV20-1 and TRBJ2-3, with a possible D match to TRBD1 (6 bases). This CDR3 has 12 amino acids. Trimming took 6 bases from V and 6 from J, leaving 13 bases between them. Looked up from germline, CDR1 is DFQATT and CDR2 is SNEGSKA (reference sequence). CDR3 in DNA: TGCAGTGCCCAAAGGGACACGGATACGCAGTATTTT. The encoded protein is CSAQRDTDTQYF.

In its sample, this clonotype was seen many times. This chain uses TRBV28 with TRBJ2-5; TRBD2 is a possible D gene (6 bases). Trimming took off 4 bases at V and 5 bases at J, with 14 bases between the two ends. Germline CDR1 reads MDHEN; CDR2 reads SYDVKM. The CDR3 is 14 amino acids. The CDR3 reads CASSWGGAGETQYF. CDR3 DNA: TGTGCCAGCAGTTGGGGCGGGGCGGGGGAGACCCAGTACTTC.

The chain employs TRBV6-6 and TRBJ1-5; possibly TRBD1 for D (6 bases). Per germline, CDR1 MNHNY and CDR2 SVGAGI (reference sequence). The CDR3 is 15 residues long. V was clipped by 7 bases and J by 3 bases, with 16 bases between them. The CDR3 coding sequence is TGTGCCAGCACCCTTTCGGCAGGGGTCAATCAGCCCCAGCATTTT. It specifies CASTLSAGVNQPQHF.

Many counts were recorded for this clonotype. The chain employs TRBV20-1 and TRBJ2-5; 10 nucleotides line up with TRBD2. The V gene's germline CDR1 is DFQATT and CDR2 SNEGSKA (reference sequence). With V trimmed by 4 bases and J by 2 bases, 7 bases remained unmatched. The CDR3 is made up of 15 amino acids. This CDR3 is CSATLAGDLQETQYF. Here the CDR3 DNA reads TGCAGTGCTACCCTAGCGGGAGACCTACAAGAGACCCAGTACTTC.

CDR3 sequence (DNA): TGTGCCAGCAGTTCAACCGGGACAGTTCAGTACTTC. Protein: CASSSTGTVQYF. This chain joins TRBV6-5 and TRBJ2-4, with 7 bases lining up with TRBD1. Germline values: CDR1 MNHEY, CDR2 SVGAGI. The CDR3 length is 12 residues. Trimming at V came to 4 bases and at J to 11 bases, leaving 5 bases not matched to a gene.